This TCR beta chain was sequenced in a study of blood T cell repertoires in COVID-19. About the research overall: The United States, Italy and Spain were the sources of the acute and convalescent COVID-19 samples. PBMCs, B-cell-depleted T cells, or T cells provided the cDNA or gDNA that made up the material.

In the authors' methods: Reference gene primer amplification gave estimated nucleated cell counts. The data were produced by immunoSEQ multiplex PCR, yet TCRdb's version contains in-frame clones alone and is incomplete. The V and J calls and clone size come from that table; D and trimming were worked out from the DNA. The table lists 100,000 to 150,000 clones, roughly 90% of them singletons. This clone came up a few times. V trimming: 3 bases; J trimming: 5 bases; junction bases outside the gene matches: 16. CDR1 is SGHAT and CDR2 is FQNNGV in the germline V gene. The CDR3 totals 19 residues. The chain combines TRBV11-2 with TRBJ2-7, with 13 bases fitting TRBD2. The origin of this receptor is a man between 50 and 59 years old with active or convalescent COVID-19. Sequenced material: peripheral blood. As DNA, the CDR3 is TGTGCCAGCAGCTTCCCCTTGACTAGCGGGAGGATAAACACGAACGAGCAGTACTTC. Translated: CASSFPLTSGRINTNEQYF.